The rows below give T cell receptor beta chains drawn from one sample of a study of blood T cell repertoires in COVID-19. Method: immunoSEQ multiplex PCR; TCRdb's copy keeps in-frame clones and lacks some. This table holds hundreds of thousands of clones, about 89% found once. Sequencing was performed on peripheral blood. The receptors derive from an older woman who had recovered from COVID-19. Each CDR3 is given with its conserved first and last residue. The D gene is left open where the match is weak. Size is omitted from some rows. Given values are once, few, many or a class for expanded clones.

clone size: NA
J gene: TRBJ2-2
D gene: TRBD1
V gene: TRBV11-1
CDR3 protein: CASSRDRAERGELFF
CDR3 DNA: TGTGCCAGCAGCCGTGACAGGGCAGAACGTGGGGAGCTGTTTTTT

clone size: NA
J gene: TRBJ2-2
D gene: NA
V gene: TRBV6-4
CDR3 protein: CASSDQGFISTGELFF
CDR3 DNA: TGTGCCAGCAGTGACCAGGGTTTTATTTCCACCGGGGAGCTGTTTTTT

clone size: few
J gene: TRBJ1-2
D gene: TRBD1
V gene: TRBV12-5
CDR3 protein: CASALQGDYGYTF
CDR3 DNA: TGTGCTAGTGCCTTACAGGGGGACTATGGCTACACCTTC

clone size: NA
J gene: TRBJ2-3
D gene: TRBD1
V gene: TRBV5-1
CDR3 protein: CASSVGQYTDTQYF
CDR3 DNA: TGCGCCAGCAGCGTGGGACAGTACACAGATACGCAGTATTTT

clone size: NA
J gene: TRBJ1-4
D gene: NA
V gene: TRBV28
CDR3 protein: CASTDMSLNEKLFF
CDR3 DNA: TGTGCCAGTACAGACATGAGCCTCAATGAAAAACTGTTTTTT

clone size: NA
J gene: TRBJ2-1
D gene: NA
V gene: TRBV9
CDR3 protein: CASSVESGRRNEQFF
CDR3 DNA: TGTGCCAGCAGCGTAGAATCAGGTCGTCGGAATGAGCAGTTCTTC

clone size: NA
J gene: TRBJ2-2
D gene: TRBD2
V gene: TRBV9
CDR3 protein: CASSPLAGVNTGELFF
CDR3 DNA: TGTGCCAGCAGCCCCCTCGCGGGGGTCAACACCGGGGAGCTGTTTTTT

clone size: NA
J gene: TRBJ2-1
D gene: NA
V gene: TRBV2
CDR3 protein: CASSAEKGGGSSFYNEQFF
CDR3 DNA: TGTGCCAGCAGTGCGGAGAAGGGGGGGGGATCGTCATTCTACAATGAGCAGTTCTTC

clone size: NA
J gene: TRBJ2-5
D gene: TRBD1
V gene: TRBV5-4
CDR3 protein: CASSFPQGGETQYF
CDR3 DNA: TGTGCCAGCAGCTTTCCACAGGGGGGAGAGACCCAGTACTTC

clone size: NA
J gene: TRBJ1-6
D gene: NA
V gene: TRBV6-4
CDR3 protein: CASSDRGKASDSPLHF
CDR3 DNA: TGTGCCAGCAGTGACAGGGGTAAGGCTTCGGATTCACCCCTCCACTTT

clone size: NA
J gene: TRBJ1-1
D gene: NA
V gene: TRBV5-1
CDR3 protein: CASSLAVRAMNTEAFF
CDR3 DNA: TGCGCCAGCAGCTTGGCCGTCAGGGCGATGAACACTGAAGCTTTCTTT

clone size: NA
J gene: TRBJ2-3
D gene: NA
V gene: TRBV5-1
CDR3 protein: CASSPTYSTDTQYF
CDR3 DNA: TGCGCCAGCAGCCCCACCTATAGCACAGATACGCAGTATTTT

clone size: few
J gene: TRBJ2-3
D gene: TRBD1
V gene: TRBV7-6
CDR3 protein: CASSLGTGRTDTQYF
CDR3 DNA: TGTGCCAGCAGCTTAGGGACAGGGAGGACAGATACGCAGTATTTT

clone size: NA
J gene: TRBJ2-7
D gene: NA
V gene: TRBV5-1
CDR3 protein: CASSYGGDSYEQYF
CDR3 DNA: TGCGCCAGCAGCTACGGCGGGGACTCCTACGAGCAGTACTTC

clone size: few
J gene: TRBJ1-5
D gene: TRBD1
V gene: TRBV6-4
CDR3 protein: CASSDSWTGDCQPQHF
CDR3 DNA: TGTGCCAGCAGTGACTCATGGACAGGGGATTGTCAGCCCCAGCATTTT

clone size: NA
J gene: TRBJ1-6
D gene: NA
V gene: TRBV11-2
CDR3 protein: CASSRLVRGRSPLHF
CDR3 DNA: TGTGCCAGCAGCAGGCTGGTCAGGGGAAGGTCACCCCTCCACTTT

clone size: NA
J gene: TRBJ1-5
D gene: TRBD1
V gene: TRBV6-4
CDR3 protein: CASSWDRDQPQHF
CDR3 DNA: TGTGCCAGCAGCTGGGACAGGGATCAGCCCCAGCATTTT

clone size: NA
J gene: TRBJ1-1
D gene: NA
V gene: TRBV11-2
CDR3 protein: CASSLTRVNTEAFF
CDR3 DNA: TGTGCCAGCAGCTTAACTAGGGTGAACACTGAAGCTTTCTTT

clone size: NA
J gene: TRBJ2-5
D gene: NA
V gene: TRBV6-1
CDR3 protein: CASSEALRLGPQETQYF
CDR3 DNA: TGTGCCAGCAGTGAAGCCCTCAGACTAGGGCCTCAAGAGACCCAGTACTTC

clone size: NA
J gene: TRBJ2-7
D gene: NA
V gene: TRBV7-2
CDR3 protein: CASRGASHSYEQYF
CDR3 DNA: TGTGCCAGCAGGGGAGCAAGCCACTCCTACGAGCAGTACTTC

clone size: NA
J gene: TRBJ1-5
D gene: TRBD1
V gene: TRBV5-1
CDR3 protein: CASSLDLGQNQPQHF
CDR3 DNA: TGCGCCAGCAGCTTGGATTTGGGACAGAATCAGCCCCAGCATTTT

clone size: NA
J gene: TRBJ2-7
D gene: TRBD2
V gene: TRBV20-1
CDR3 protein: CSARGGSEQYF
CDR3 DNA: TGCAGTGCTAGGGGGGGGTCCGAGCAGTACTTC

clone size: once
J gene: TRBJ1-5
D gene: TRBD1
V gene: TRBV2
CDR3 protein: CASSHHLDRGSNQPQHF
CDR3 DNA: TGTGCCAGCAGCCACCACCTAGACAGGGGAAGCAATCAGCCCCAGCATTTT

clone size: NA
J gene: TRBJ2-6
D gene: TRBD1
V gene: TRBV10-3
CDR3 protein: CAIRGQGALGANVLTF
CDR3 DNA: TGTGCCATCAGAGGACAGGGGGCACTTGGGGCCAACGTCCTGACTTTC

clone size: NA
J gene: TRBJ2-5
D gene: NA
V gene: TRBV11-2
CDR3 protein: CASSLVVLGVQETQYF
CDR3 DNA: TGTGCCAGCAGCTTAGTAGTCTTAGGGGTCCAAGAGACCCAGTACTTC

clone size: NA
J gene: TRBJ1-2
D gene: NA
V gene: TRBV5-3
CDR3 protein: CARSQGTGVAGYTF
CDR3 DNA: TGTGCCAGAAGTCAAGGGACGGGGGTTGCTGGCTACACCTTC

clone size: NA
J gene: TRBJ2-7
D gene: NA
V gene: TRBV6-6
CDR3 protein: CASSPSHEQYF
CDR3 DNA: TGTGCCAGCAGTCCCTCCCACGAGCAGTACTTC

clone size: NA
J gene: TRBJ1-1
D gene: NA
V gene: TRBV12-3/TRBV12-4
CDR3 protein: CASILGAGTEAFF
CDR3 DNA: NA

clone size: NA
J gene: TRBJ2-2
D gene: NA
V gene: TRBV12-3/TRBV12-4
CDR3 protein: CASRAPQGGELFF
CDR3 DNA: TGTGCCAGCAGGGCCCCTCAGGGCGGGGAGCTGTTTTTT

clone size: NA
J gene: TRBJ2-3
D gene: NA
V gene: TRBV7-2
CDR3 protein: CASSPHPWDTQYF
CDR3 DNA: TGTGCCAGCAGCCCACACCCCTGGGATACGCAGTATTTT

clone size: NA
J gene: TRBJ2-5
D gene: NA
V gene: TRBV5-1
CDR3 protein: CASSLNGIQETQYF
CDR3 DNA: TGCGCCAGCAGCTTGAACGGGATCCAAGAGACCCAGTACTTC

clone size: NA
J gene: TRBJ1-6
D gene: TRBD1
V gene: TRBV3-1/TRBV3-2
CDR3 protein: CASSQTGGGYNSPLHF
CDR3 DNA: TGTGCCAGCAGCCAAACAGGGGGCGGCTATAATTCACCCCTCCACTTT

clone size: NA
J gene: TRBJ1-4
D gene: NA
V gene: TRBV3-1/TRBV3-2
CDR3 protein: CASSQAWSEKLFF
CDR3 DNA: TGTGCCAGCAGCCAGGCCTGGTCTGAAAAACTGTTTTTT

clone size: NA
J gene: TRBJ1-1
D gene: NA
V gene: TRBV19
CDR3 protein: CASSMQGGTEAFF
CDR3 DNA: TGTGCCAGTAGTATGCAGGGAGGAACTGAAGCTTTCTTT

clone size: NA
J gene: TRBJ2-7
D gene: NA
V gene: TRBV2
CDR3 protein: CAQKGRASYEQYF
CDR3 DNA: TGTGCCCAAAAAGGCAGGGCTTCCTACGAGCAGTACTTC

clone size: NA
J gene: TRBJ1-4
D gene: TRBD1
V gene: TRBV7-9
CDR3 protein: CASSWGQGHARGEKLFF
CDR3 DNA: TGTGCCAGCAGCTGGGGACAGGGCCACGCGCGGGGTGAAAAACTGTTTTTT

clone size: NA
J gene: TRBJ2-3
D gene: TRBD2
V gene: TRBV10-3
CDR3 protein: CASRLGLAASTDTQYF
CDR3 DNA: TGTGCCTCTCGACTCGGACTAGCGGCCAGCACAGATACGCAGTATTTT

clone size: NA
J gene: TRBJ2-3
D gene: TRBD2
V gene: TRBV3-1/TRBV3-2
CDR3 protein: CASSLRGLAGDTQYF
CDR3 DNA: TGTGCCAGCAGCCTCCGGGGACTAGCGGGAGATACGCAGTATTTT

clone size: NA
J gene: TRBJ1-2
D gene: TRBD1
V gene: TRBV23-1
CDR3 protein: CASRGQGALFCGYTF
CDR3 DNA: TGCGCCAGCCGGGGACAGGGGGCGCTTTTCTGTGGCTACACCTTC

clone size: few
J gene: TRBJ1-2
D gene: NA
V gene: TRBV5-1
CDR3 protein: CASSFQWRGGYTF
CDR3 DNA: TGCGCCAGCAGCTTCCAGTGGCGGGGTGGCTACACCTTC

clone size: NA
J gene: TRBJ2-5
D gene: TRBD2
V gene: TRBV3-1/TRBV3-2
CDR3 protein: CASSQQRRGGATQYF
CDR3 DNA: TGTGCCAGCAGCCAACAACGGCGGGGAGGGGCGACCCAGTACTTC

clone size: NA
J gene: TRBJ2-7
D gene: TRBD1
V gene: TRBV4-2
CDR3 protein: CASSQDADRGSYEQYF
CDR3 DNA: TGTGCCAGCAGCCAGGACGCCGACAGGGGGTCCTACGAGCAGTACTTC

clone size: NA
J gene: TRBJ1-4
D gene: TRBD1
V gene: TRBV19
CDR3 protein: CASRRDRVLLGEKLFF
CDR3 DNA: TGTGCCAGTCGCCGGGACAGGGTTTTGTTAGGAGAAAAACTGTTTTTT

clone size: NA
J gene: TRBJ2-7
D gene: NA
V gene: TRBV5-1
CDR3 protein: CASSLAGHLEHEQYF
CDR3 DNA: TGCGCCAGCAGCTTGGCGGGACACCTAGAGCACGAGCAGTACTTC